The 2 T cell receptor beta chains given below trace back to one sample, sequenced in a study of cytomegalovirus exposure and HLA in healthy donors. Primers: 60 Vbeta forward and 13 Jbeta reverse. Assay used: immunoSEQ multiplex PCR; TCRdb lists only in-frame clones, some missing. The sample records 150,000 to 200,000 clones, under 85% being singletons. Sequenced input: PBMCs. The source is a young woman in good health and CMV-seronegative.

This clone was seen only a few times. The rearrangement joins TRBV15 to TRBJ2-5; the D gene is possibly TRBD1 (6 bases). Germline V CDR1 and CDR2: LNHNV, YYDKDF (reference sequence). Trimming pared 1 base from V and 0 bases from J, leaving 12 bases between. This CDR3 contains 16 residues. The CDR3 region has the DNA TGTGCCACCAGCAGAGTCAGGACAGTGTACCAAGAGACCCAGTACTTC. Amino acid sequence: CATSRVRTVYQETQYF.

J is TRBJ2-7 and V is TRBV4-2, with D tentatively TRBD2 (6 bases). V was cut by 2 bases and J by 3 bases, with 11 bases left in between. This CDR3 region has 14 residues. Germline lookup yields CDR1 LGHNA and CDR2 YNFKEQ. This CDR3 reads CASSQWNSGYEQYF. In DNA, the CDR3 is TGTGCCAGCAGCCAATGGAATAGCGGCTACGAGCAGTACTTC.